The 9 T cell receptor beta chains reported below all come from one sample, sequenced in a study of T cells in Graves' hyperthyroidism and ophthalmopathy. RNA transcripts provided the source from which TCR beta CDR3 regions were amplified. First-round RT-PCR with HTBI primers amplified the TCR CDR3 region. A single record per CDR3 protein comes from TCRdb applying MiXCR to the multiplex PCR reads. The sample records around 480,000 distinct CDR3 sequences, about 15% being singletons. The sequencing input was blood. The receptors stem from a woman aged 18-29 years with Graves' hyperthyroidism.

This rearrangement joins TRBV7-2 to TRBJ2-3, with no clear D. This CDR3 has 15 residues. The V end lost 8 bases, the J end lost 1 base, and 16 bases lay between the germline ends. CDR1 is SGHTA, CDR2 FQGNSA, per germline. CDR3 sequence reads: CASRSGSVRTDTQYF. The CDR3 DNA reads TGTGCCAGCCGCTCGGGCAGCGTCCGCACAGATACGCAGTATTTT.

This clonotype has at least ten counts. The chain combines TRBV15 with TRBJ2-1; 12 nucleotides line up with TRBD2. The CDR3 contains 19 residues. In germline, CDR1 is LNHNV, CDR2 YYDKDF (reference sequence). Losses at the gene ends were 1 base for V and 0 bases for J; bases not matched to a gene: 7. Written as DNA, the CDR3 is TGTGCCACCAGCAGAGTGCCTAGCGGGAGGGGAAGCTCCTACAATGAGCAGTTCTTC. Translating gives CATSRVPSGRGSSYNEQFF.

This clonotype was counted at least ten times. The chain joins TRBV12-3 or TRBV12-4 to TRBJ2-7; D gene unclear. V was cut by 5 bases and J by 0 bases, with 8 bases left in between. CDR3 length equals 13 residues. The CDR3 protein is CASSSSSSYEQYV. CDR3 coding DNA: TGTGCCAGCAGTAGTAGCAGCTCCTACGAGCAGTACGTC.

This clonotype was counted ten times or more. The V gene is TRBV20-1, the J gene TRBJ1-1; 7 bases fit TRBD1. From germline, CDR1 is DFQATT and CDR2 SNEGSKA (reference sequence). V lost 0 bases and J lost 7; bases outside the gene matches: 5. CDR3 length: 13 residues. The CDR3 DNA follows: TGCAGTGCTAGAGAAGAGGGGGCGGGTGAAGCTTTCTTT. Its translation: CSAREEGAGEAFF.

This clonotype was counted ten times or more. The chain is built from TRBV3-1 and TRBJ1-2, with D possibly being TRBD1 (6 bases). V gave up 3 bases and J gave up 0 bases, with 17 bases separating them. Germline V gives CDR1 LGHDT, CDR2 YNNKEL (reference sequence). This CDR3 is 17 amino acids long. The CDR3 is CASSHLLHRAANYGYTF. The CDR3, as DNA: TGTGCCAGCAGCCATCTCCTACACAGGGCGGCTAACTATGGCTACACCTTC.

This clonotype was counted at least ten times. This sequence joins TRBV3-1 and TRBJ2-3, with 10 nucleotides matching TRBD2. The CDR3 length is 17 residues. Germline assignment: CDR1 LGHDT and CDR2 YNNKEL (reference sequence). J was trimmed by 2 bases and V by 1 base; bases with no gene match: 6. The CDR3 spells CASSQVSSGRTTDTQYF. In DNA, the CDR3 is TGTGCCAGCAGCCAAGTGTCTAGCGGGAGAACCACAGATACGCAGTATTTT.

This clonotype has more than one count but fewer than ten. This sequence may be a read error, since a much larger clone differs from it by one base. This sequence joins TRBV12-3 or TRBV12-4 and TRBJ2-2; 10 bases line up with TRBD2. The CDR3 is 16 residues long. CDR3 sequence: CAGSFGLAGDSGELFF. The CDR3 coding sequence is TGTGCCGGCAGTTTTGGGCTAGCGGGAGACTCCGGGGAGCTGTTTTTT.

There are many counts of this clonotype. The rearrangement uses TRBV9 and TRBJ2-2; D not certain. Between the trimmed V and J ends, which lost 1 base and 6 bases, there was a span of 7 bases. Germline assignment: CDR1 SGDLS and CDR2 YYNGEE. The CDR3 is 13 amino acids. CDR3 sequence reads: CASSVNPSGELFF. CDR3 coding DNA: TGTGCCAGCAGCGTAAACCCCTCCGGGGAGCTGTTTTTT.

This clonotype was observed at least ten times. The V and J genes are TRBV10-3 and TRBJ2-1, with 12 bases matching TRBD2. This CDR3 has 15 residues. V lost 7 bases to trimming and J lost 6 bases; unmatched junction nucleotides: 7. CDR1 is ENHRY, CDR2 SYGVKD, per germline. This chain's CDR3 is CAITRLAGVVNEQFF. In nucleotides, the CDR3 is TGTGCCATCACCAGACTAGCGGGAGTGGTCAATGAGCAGTTCTTC.